These 28 T cell receptor beta chains came from one sample sequenced in a study of blood T cell repertoires in COVID-19 (dated by TCRdb to between 2020 and 2021). Libraries were constructed by the immunoSEQ multiplex PCR assay. Here the immuneACCESS table is served through TCRdb, limited to in-frame sequences with V and J called. Missing clones are a known gap in these copies; in checked studies unresolved V genes cover under half, and the rest lacks a known reason. For this sample the table gives 190,000 or so clones, of which just under 90% were detected only once. The biggest ten clones account for approximately 0.93% of the sample. Sequencing was performed on peripheral blood. The receptors were gathered from a young woman who had recovered from COVID-19.

This chain links TRBV6-1 with TRBJ2-7, with a weak D call TRBD1 (5 bases). V lost 1 base, J lost 0 bases, and 7 bases lay in between. Germline V gene data show CDR1 as MNHNS and CDR2 as SASEGT. This CDR3 is built from 14 residues. CDR3 coding DNA: TGTGCCAGCAGTGAAGAGACAGCCTCCTACGAGCAGTACTTC. Translated: CASSEETASYEQYF.

Concerning this clone itself: The sample has other DNA sequences that encode this CDR3 too. The chain couples TRBV9 to TRBJ2-3; no firm D call. Germline CDR1 and CDR2: SGDLS and YYNGEE. CDR3 length: 14 amino acids. Trimming shortened V by 1 base and J by 3 bases, and 9 bases separated the two germline ends. In nucleotides, the CDR3 is TGTGCCAGCAGCGTAAACACAGCAACAGATACGCAGTATTTT. Translating gives CASSVNTATDTQYF.

This chain's CDR3 is CSASPASGRPSKYEQYV. CDR3 bases: TGCAGTGCTAGTCCGGCTAGCGGGAGGCCCTCTAAGTACGAGCAGTACGTC. This rearrangement joins TRBV20-1 to TRBJ2-7; 11 nucleotides match TRBD2. Germline trimming cut 3 bases from V and 4 bases from J; bases unmatched to any gene: 14. There are 17 residues in the CDR3. Germline V gene sequence: CDR1 DFQATT, CDR2 SNEGSKA (reference sequence).

The DNA of the CDR3 is TGTGCCAGCAGCTGGAGCCCGGGACTAGCTAATGAGCAGTTCTTC. Protein product: CASSWSPGLANEQFF. The V gene is TRBV7-6, the J gene TRBJ2-1; 9 nucleotides agree with TRBD2. The germline V gene encodes CDR1 SGHVS and CDR2 FNYEAQ. This CDR3 has 15 amino acids. With V trimmed by 4 bases and J by 7 bases, 8 bases remained unmatched. The whole variable domain, remainder taken from reference TRBV7-6 and TRBJ2-1, is GAGVSQSPRYKVTKRGQDVALRCDPISGHVSLYWYRQALGQGPEFLTYFNYEAQQDKSGLPNDRFSAERPEGSISTLTIQRTEQRDSAMYRCASSWSPGLANEQFFGPGTRLTVL.

To note about this clone: This CDR3 is also generated by other DNA sequences in the sample. This chain connects TRBV19 to TRBJ1-1; no clear D gene. CDR3 length: 13 residues. Germline CDR1 is LNHDA and CDR2 is SQIVND (reference sequence). The ends were cut back, 5 bases at V and 0 bases at J, with 7 bases in the middle. The CDR3 DNA reads as TGTGCCAGTAGTGCGAGTTTGAACACTGAAGCTTTCTTT. This translates into CASSASLNTEAFF.

The chain is built from TRBV6-5 and TRBJ2-5, with TRBD2 matching 7 bases. Germline-derived CDR1 and CDR2 are MNHEY and SVGAGI. The CDR3 runs to 13 residues. The J segment lost 2 bases and the V segment lost 6 bases, leaving 3 bases of the junction unmatched. CDR3 residues: CASSSGRQETQYF. CDR3 DNA: TGTGCCAGCAGCTCCGGGAGGCAAGAGACCCAGTACTTC.

This clone showed up just once. V usage is TRBV2 and J usage is TRBJ2-3, with 7 bases identical to TRBD2. Germline V lookup: CDR1 SNHLY, CDR2 FYNNEI. The trim removed 8 bases at V and 3 bases at J, leaving 8 bases unmatched. This CDR3 region has 14 residues. CDR3 sequence: CASGRELGTDTQYF. In DNA form, the CDR3 reads TGTGCCAGCGGGCGGGAGTTGGGGACAGATACGCAGTATTTT.

The V call is TRBV7-2, the J call TRBJ2-7, with a tentative D call TRBD2 (5 bases). From germline, CDR1 is SGHTA and CDR2 FQGNSA. Trimming left V 5 bases short and J 6 bases short, with 14 bases between. The CDR3 spans 13 residues. In DNA, the CDR3 is TGTGCCAGCAGCCGCGTGGGGAGTAGCGAGCAGTACGTC. It yields the protein CASSRVGSSEQYV.

V is TRBV24-1 and J is TRBJ2-1, with a weak D call TRBD2 (6 bases). Trimming took off 4 bases at V and 5 bases at J, with 14 bases between the two ends. The CDR3 runs to 15 residues. CDR1 and CDR2 from the germline V gene are KGHDR and SFDVKD. CDR3 bases: TGTGCCACCAGTGACACCCCCGGGGGTAACAATGAGCAGTTCTTC. As protein: CATSDTPGGNNEQFF.

V is TRBV4-1 and J is TRBJ1-6; possible D gene TRBD1, 6 bases. CDR1 MGHRA and CDR2 YSYEKL come from the germline V gene. There are 15 residues in the CDR3. Trimming left V 5 bases short and J 9 bases short, with 17 bases between. The CDR3 region has the DNA TGCGCCAGCAGCTTCGGACAGACCAATGGTTCACCCCTCCACTTT. It specifies CASSFGQTNGSPLHF.

The V call is TRBV11-2, the J call TRBJ2-1; 9 bases are shared with TRBD2. The length of the CDR3 is 15 residues. The V and J ends lost 5 bases and 4 bases, in that order; junction bases with no gene match: 6. Per the germline V gene, CDR1 is SGHAT and CDR2 is FQNNGV. CDR3 protein: CASSLLAGIYNEQFF. The CDR3 nucleotides read TGTGCCAGCAGCCTCCTAGCGGGGATTTACAATGAGCAGTTCTTC.

This clone was detected only a few times. The chain employs TRBV6-5 and TRBJ1-1; perhaps TRBD1 as D (5 bases). This CDR3 is 16 amino acids long. V was clipped by 0 bases and J by 5 bases, with 16 bases between them. Germline CDR1 and CDR2: MNHEY and SVGAGI. Here the CDR3 DNA reads TGTGCCAGCAGTTACTCGATCCGGGTTACAGGTACTGAAGCTTTCTTT. Amino acid sequence: CASSYSIRVTGTEAFF.

The chain combines TRBV27 with TRBJ1-1, with D tentatively TRBD1 (6 bases). There are 15 residues in the CDR3. Trimming shortened V by 3 bases and J by 4 bases, and 15 bases separated the two germline ends. The germline gives CDR1 MNHEY, CDR2 SMNVEV (reference sequence). CDR3 protein: CASSFQGLFSTEAFF. The CDR3 DNA follows: TGTGCCAGCAGTTTTCAGGGGTTGTTTAGCACTGAAGCTTTCTTT.

This chain joins TRBV5-5 and TRBJ1-1; D remains ambiguous. In germline, CDR1 is SGHKS, CDR2 YYEKEE (reference sequence). This CDR3 spans 14 amino acids. V was cut by 4 bases and J by 4 bases, with 14 bases left in between. The CDR3 region has the DNA TGTGCCAGCAGCGGGGAGAGACTGCGCACTGAAGCTTTCTTT. This encodes CASSGERLRTEAFF.

V gene TRBV5-1 combines with J gene TRBJ2-3; D may be TRBD1 (6 bases). Germline V gene lookup returns CDR1 SGHRS and CDR2 YFSETQ. Trimming removed 3 bases at V and 1 base at J, with 9 bases between. The CDR3 runs 14 residues. CDR3 DNA sequence: TGCGCCAGCAGCTCGACAGGACGCACAGATACGCAGTATTTT. This codes for CASSSTGRTDTQYF.

This clone appeared a few times. The chain recombines TRBV29-1 with TRBJ2-5, with TRBD2 matching over 8 bases. The V gene's germline CDR1 is SQVTM and CDR2 ANQGSEA. Unmatched junction bases numbered 9, after V lost 3 bases and J lost 3 bases. The CDR3 consists of 15 residues. For the CDR3, the DNA is TGCAGCGTTGATGTAGCGGGGTCATCAAAAGAGACCCAGTACTTC. Translation: CSVDVAGSSKETQYF.

The sample holds a few counts of this clone. The chain joins TRBV28 to TRBJ2-7; D unresolved. V was cut by 6 bases and J by 0 bases, with 12 bases left in between. Germline V gene data show CDR1 as MDHEN and CDR2 as SYDVKM. This CDR3 comprises 14 residues. CDR3 loop: CASSPPSSSYEQYV. Here the CDR3 DNA reads TGTGCCAGCAGCCCCCCATCTAGCTCCTACGAGCAGTACGTC.

This sequence joins TRBV7-9 and TRBJ2-3, with 10 bases that match TRBD2. The V gene's germline CDR1 is SEHNR and CDR2 FQNEAQ (reference sequence). The CDR3 consists of 17 residues. The V segment lost 8 bases and the J segment 5 bases; nucleotides outside the gene matches: 16. The chain's CDR3 is CASQPGSSGGAVDTQYF. CDR3 sequence (DNA): TGTGCCAGCCAACCGGGGTCGAGCGGGGGGGCGGTAGATACGCAGTATTTT.

The V and J genes are TRBV21-1 and TRBJ2-5; whether TRBD1, the table's D call, matches the DNA was not checked. TRBV21-1 is a recognized pseudogene. This CDR3 region has 17 residues. CDR3 coding DNA: TGTGCCAGCAGCGCACGGGACAGCTCTCCCACCCAAGAGACCCAGTACTTC. Amino acids: CASSARDSSPTQETQYF.

This rearrangement joins TRBV14 to TRBJ1-2; tentatively, D is TRBD1 (6 bases). Between the trimmed V and J ends, which lost 4 bases and 5 bases, there was a span of 11 bases. CDR1 and CDR2 from the germline V gene are SGHDN and FVKESK. The CDR3 runs to 13 residues. The CDR3 sequence: CASSRDKKYGYTF. For the CDR3, the DNA is TGTGCCAGCAGCCGGGACAAGAAGTATGGCTACACCTTC.

The chain carries TRBV6-5 and TRBJ1-1; tentative D call: TRBD1 (6 bases). Trimming left V 11 bases short and J 1 base short, with 11 bases between. In germline, CDR1 is MNHEY, CDR2 SVGAGI. CDR3 length: 12 residues. For the CDR3, the DNA is TGTGCCTGCGGACAGACGAACACTGAAGCTTTCTTT. It codes for CACGQTNTEAFF.

The chain uses TRBV19 and TRBJ2-2, with D perhaps TRBD1 (7 bases). V was trimmed by 3 bases and J by 4 bases, leaving 15 bases between them. The CDR3 extends over 16 amino acids. Germline lookup yields CDR1 LNHDA and CDR2 SQIVND (reference sequence). As DNA, the CDR3 is TGTGCCAGTAGTATCTGGAGGGGGCGCGCCACCGGGGAGCTGTTTTTT. Its translation is CASSIWRGRATGELFF.

The V call is TRBV7-2, the J call TRBJ2-5, with 11 bases that match TRBD1. The CDR3 consists of 13 residues. The ends lost 5 bases at V and 9 bases at J; junction bases unmatched: 5. CDR1 and CDR2 (germline): SGHTA, FQGNSA. The CDR3: CASSPDRGRAQYF. In DNA, the CDR3 is TGTGCCAGCAGCCCGGACAGGGGGCGCGCCCAGTACTTC. The full variable domain, with the rest looked up from reference TRBV7-2 and TRBJ2-5, is GAGVSQSPSNKVTEKGKDVELRCDPISGHTALYWYRQSLGQGLEFLIYFQGNSAPDKSGLPSDRFSAERTGGSVSTLTIQRTQQEDSAVYLCASSPDRGRAQYFGPGTRLLVL.

This clone was seen only a few times. V is TRBV4-3 and J is TRBJ1-2; 7 bases line up with TRBD1. The CDR3 totals 18 residues. Germline V CDR1 and CDR2: LGHNA, YSLEER. V was clipped by 4 bases and J by 6 bases; unmatched bases: 20. CDR3 coding DNA: TGCGCCAGCAGCCCTACTAGGGGGCAAGGGCTAGTGATCCATGGCTACACCTTC. Translation: CASSPTRGQGLVIHGYTF.

The chain combines TRBV20-1 with TRBJ2-3; 8 bases are shared with TRBD2. J lost 2 bases, V lost 3 bases, and 7 bases had no gene match. CDR1 and CDR2 (germline): DFQATT, SNEGSKA (reference sequence). There are 15 residues in the CDR3. Here the CDR3 reads CSASVSGGITDTQYF. CDR3 nucleotide sequence: TGCAGTGCTAGTGTGAGCGGGGGAATCACAGATACGCAGTATTTT.

The V gene is TRBV19, the J gene TRBJ1-1; weak D call: TRBD1 (5 bases). Germline V CDR1 and CDR2: LNHDA, SQIVND (reference sequence). The CDR3 runs to 13 residues. The V and J ends lost 3 bases and 4 bases respectively, with 9 bases between them. DNA for the CDR3: TGTGCCAGTAGTATTGCGGGGCTCACTGAAGCTTTCTTT. It encodes CASSIAGLTEAFF.

The chain is built from TRBV18 and TRBJ2-5; TRBD2 matches at 7 bases. Losses at the gene ends were 6 bases for V and 6 bases for J; bases not matched to a gene: 10. In germline, CDR1 is KGHSH, CDR2 LQKENI. The CDR3 has 14 amino acids. The CDR3 region has the DNA TGTGCCAGCTCCCCTGAGACTAGCCTGAAGACCCAGTACTTC. As protein: CASSPETSLKTQYF.

The V call is TRBV18, the J call TRBJ2-3; 7 nucleotides match TRBD2. The CDR3 sequence is 18 residues long. The ends lost 1 base at V and 1 base at J; junction bases unmatched: 11. Germline loops: CDR1 KGHSH, CDR2 LQKENI. CDR3 coding DNA: TGTGCCAGCTCACCACGGTCTAGCGGCGCATTGGGCACAGATACGCAGTATTTT. Translated, it gives CASSPRSSGALGTDTQYF.